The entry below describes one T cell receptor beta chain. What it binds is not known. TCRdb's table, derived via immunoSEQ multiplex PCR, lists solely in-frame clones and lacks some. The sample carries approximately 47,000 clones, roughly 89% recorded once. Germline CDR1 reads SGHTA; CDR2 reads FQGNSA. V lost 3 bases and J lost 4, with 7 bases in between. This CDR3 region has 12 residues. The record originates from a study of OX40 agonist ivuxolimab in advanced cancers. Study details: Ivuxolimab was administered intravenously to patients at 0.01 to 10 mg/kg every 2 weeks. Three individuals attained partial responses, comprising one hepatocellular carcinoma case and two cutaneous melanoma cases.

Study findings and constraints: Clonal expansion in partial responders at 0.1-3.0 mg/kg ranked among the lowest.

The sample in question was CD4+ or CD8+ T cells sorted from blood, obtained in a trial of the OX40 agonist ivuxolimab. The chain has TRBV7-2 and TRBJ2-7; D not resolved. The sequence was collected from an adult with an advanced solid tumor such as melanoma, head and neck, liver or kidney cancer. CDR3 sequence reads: CASSFTPYEQYF. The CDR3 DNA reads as TGTGCCAGCAGCTTTACACCTTACGAGCAGTACTTC. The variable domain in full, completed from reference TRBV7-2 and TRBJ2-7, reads GAGVSQSPSNKVTEKGKDVELRCDPISGHTALYWYRQSLGQGLEFLIYFQGNSAPDKSGLPSDRFSAERTGGSVSTLTIQRTQQEDSAVYLCASSFTPYEQYFGPGTRLTVT.